This TCR beta chain derives from a study of blood T cell repertoires in COVID-19. This CDR3 contains 16 residues. Per germline, CDR1 MNHEY and CDR2 SVGAGI. J lost 4 bases, V lost 4 bases, and 9 bases had no gene match. Method: immunoSEQ multiplex PCR; TCRdb's copy keeps in-frame clones and lacks some. The repertoire has some 76,000 clones, around 91% of them found once; the top ten carry approximately 5.3%. This sequence joins TRBV6-5 and TRBJ2-1, with 8 bases identical to TRBD2. This TCR derives from a human donor in a cohort sampled during active COVID-19. The specimen was peripheral blood. This CDR3 is CASSLSGGLPYNEQFF. Here the CDR3 DNA reads TGTGCCAGCAGTTTAAGCGGGGGCCTTCCGTACAATGAGCAGTTCTTC.